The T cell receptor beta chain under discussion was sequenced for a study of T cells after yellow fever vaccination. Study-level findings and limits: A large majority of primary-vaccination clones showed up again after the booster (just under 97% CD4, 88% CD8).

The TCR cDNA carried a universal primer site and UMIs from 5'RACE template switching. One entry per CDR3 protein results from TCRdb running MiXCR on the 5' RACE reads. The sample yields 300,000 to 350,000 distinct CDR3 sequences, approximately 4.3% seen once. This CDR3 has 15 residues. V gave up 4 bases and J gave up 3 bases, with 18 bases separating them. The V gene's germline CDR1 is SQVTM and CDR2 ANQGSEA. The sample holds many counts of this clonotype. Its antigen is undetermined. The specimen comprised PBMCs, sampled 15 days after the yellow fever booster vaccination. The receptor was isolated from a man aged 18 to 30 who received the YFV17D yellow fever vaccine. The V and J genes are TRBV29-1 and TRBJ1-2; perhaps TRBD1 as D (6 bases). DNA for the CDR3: TGCAGCGTTGGCCGGACAGCTCCCATTGACTATGGCTACACCTTC. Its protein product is CSVGRTAPIDYGYTF.